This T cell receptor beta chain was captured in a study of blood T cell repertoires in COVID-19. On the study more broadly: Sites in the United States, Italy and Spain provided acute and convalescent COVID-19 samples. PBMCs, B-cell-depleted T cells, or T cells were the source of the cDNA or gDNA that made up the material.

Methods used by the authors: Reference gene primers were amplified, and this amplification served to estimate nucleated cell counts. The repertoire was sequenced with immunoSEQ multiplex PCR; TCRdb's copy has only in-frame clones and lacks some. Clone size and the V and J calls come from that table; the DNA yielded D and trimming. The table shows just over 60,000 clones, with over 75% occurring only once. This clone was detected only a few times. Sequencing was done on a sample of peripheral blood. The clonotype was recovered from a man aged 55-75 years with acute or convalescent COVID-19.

The CDR3 sequence: CASSLGGPLHF. CDR3 in DNA: TGCGCCAGCAGCTTGGGAGGACCCCTCCACTTT. The rearrangement links TRBV5-1 to TRBJ1-6, with unresolved D. Germline values: CDR1 SGHRS, CDR2 YFSETQ. This CDR3 has 11 amino acids. Trimming removed 0 bases from V and 12 bases from J, with 4 bases in between.